Listed here are 7 T cell receptor beta chains from one sample, sequenced in a study of blood T cells in healthy people across ages (dated by TCRdb to between 2015 and 2016). Library preparation employed 5' RACE. The data were produced on an Illumina HiSeq 2500. A second PCR of about 6 to 11 cycles was performed with a sample-barcoded 5' primer and a J-beta primer mix. Clones were called with MiXCR by TCRdb after fastp trimmed the public reads at Q25, and only in-frame beta chains were retained. Rows with a matching CDR3 protein are joined into one entry that keeps the most common DNA and genes. The table for this sample lists 250,000 to 300,000 distinct CDR3 sequences; less than 30% of them were counted only once. Roughly 30% of the sample is held by the ten biggest clonotypes. The sample was blood. The receptors were sampled from an older woman in good health.

This clonotype was seen a few times. The chain couples TRBV27 to TRBJ2-7, with 9 bases fitting TRBD2. Unmatched junction bases numbered 7, after V lost 6 bases and J lost 4 bases. Germline loops: CDR1 MNHEY, CDR2 SMNVEV (reference sequence). The CDR3 sequence is 14 residues long. The CDR3 region is CASRRLADFYEQYF. The CDR3 DNA is TGTGCCAGCAGAAGACTAGCGGACTTTTACGAGCAGTACTTC.

This clonotype came up a few times. The genes are TRBV2 and TRBJ2-5; maybe TRBD2 (5 bases). The DNA end is more similar to TRBJ2-7, so the J call may be wrong. CDR1 and CDR2 from the germline V gene are SNHLY and FYNNEI. This CDR3 has 12 residues. The CDR3 DNA follows: TGTGCCAGTAGGCTAGCCTCCTACGAGCAGTACTTC. This sequence encodes CASRLASYEQYF.

The chain is built from TRBV7-2 and TRBJ2-7; D might be TRBD2 (6 bases). The end of the DNA fits TRBJ2-1 better, so the J call may be wrong. CDR1 is SGHTA and CDR2 is FQGNSA in the germline V gene. This CDR3 has 12 amino acids. The CDR3 DNA reads as TGTGCCAGCAGCGGCGGGATTTGGGAGCAGTTCTTC. Protein product: CASSGGIWEQFF.

This clonotype was recorded a few times. The chain employs TRBV5-1 and TRBJ2-2; the D is unclear. CDR1 and CDR2 from the germline V gene are SGHRS and YFSETQ. The CDR3 consists of 13 residues. Between the trimmed V and J ends, which lost 7 bases and 6 bases, there was a span of 13 bases. The CDR3 here is CASGGVLSGELFF. CDR3 in DNA: TGCGCCAGCGGCGGAGTTCTTTCCGGGGAGCTGTTTTTT. The entire variable domain, with the rest obtained from reference TRBV5-1 and TRBJ2-2, is as follows: KAGVTQTPRYLIKTRGQQVTLSCSPISGHRSVSWYQQTPGQGLQFLFEYFSETQRNKGNFPGRFSGRQFSNSRSEMNVSTLELGDSALYLCASGGVLSGELFFGEGSRLTVL.

In its sample, this clonotype was seen a few times. The chain recombines TRBV18 with TRBJ2-5; D is undetermined. Deletions cut 2 bases from V and 1 base from J, with 11 bases between. CDR3 size: 15 residues. The germline V gene encodes CDR1 KGHSH and CDR2 LQKENI. CDR3 in DNA: TGTGCCAGCTCACCAGGGTCCGGATCCCAAGAGACCCAGTACTTC. Protein: CASSPGSGSQETQYF.

The chain recombines TRBV18 with TRBJ2-5, with 10 bases matching TRBD2. Unmatched junction bases numbered 6, after V lost 0 bases and J lost 5 bases. Germline V gene lookup returns CDR1 KGHSH and CDR2 LQKENI. The CDR3 runs to 16 residues. The DNA of the CDR3 is TGTGCCAGCTCACCACCGGCTAGCGGGAGTGGGGAGACCCAGTACTTC. Protein: CASSPPASGSGETQYF.

This clonotype was counted between two and nine times. This chain joins TRBV11-3 and TRBJ2-5; TRBD2 might be the D (6 bases). Between the trimmed V and J ends, which lost 3 bases and 0 bases, there was a span of 11 bases. Germline V gene lookup returns CDR1 SGHNT and CDR2 YENEEA. This CDR3 contains 15 residues. The CDR3, as DNA: TGTGCCAGCAGCTTGGGAGGAGGGTACCAAGAGACCCAGTACTTC. This codes for CASSLGGGYQETQYF.